Below, one T cell receptor beta chain is given with its context. Its target is unknown. This sample is part of a study of T cells in localized non-small cell lung cancer. General study points: Because sequencing included only one region (of the tumor), heterogeneity remains possible. Turning up in adjacent lung were a median roughly 59 of the top 100 tumor clones. Highest T cell clonality was seen in uninvolved adjacent lung, surpassing that measured in tumor.

The repertoire was sequenced with immunoSEQ multiplex PCR; TCRdb's copy has only in-frame clones and lacks some. The sample holds some 10,000 clones, 60% to 75% seen once. Germline V gene lookup returns CDR1 KGHSH and CDR2 LQKENI. V lost 8 bases, J lost 2 bases, and 12 bases lay in between. The CDR3 contains 13 residues. This TCR derives from a male donor at least 60 years old with stage I lung adenocarcinoma. Sequenced here: peripheral blood, sampled before any cancer treatment. J is TRBJ2-5 and V is TRBV18; no definite D call. The CDR3 bases are TGTGCCAGCACAGCCGGATTTCAAGAGACCCAGTACTTC. Translation: CASTAGFQETQYF.